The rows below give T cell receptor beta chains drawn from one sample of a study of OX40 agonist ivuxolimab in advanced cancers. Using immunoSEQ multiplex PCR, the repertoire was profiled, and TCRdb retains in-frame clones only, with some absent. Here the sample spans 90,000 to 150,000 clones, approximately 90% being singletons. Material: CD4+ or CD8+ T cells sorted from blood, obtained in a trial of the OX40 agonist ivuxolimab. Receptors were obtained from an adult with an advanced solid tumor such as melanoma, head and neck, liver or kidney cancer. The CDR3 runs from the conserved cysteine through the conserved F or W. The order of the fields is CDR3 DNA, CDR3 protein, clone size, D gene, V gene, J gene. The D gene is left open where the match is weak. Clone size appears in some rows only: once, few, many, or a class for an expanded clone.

CDR3 DNA: TGTGCCAGCAGCGTAGGGGGACAGCTGAATGAAAAACTGTTTTTT
CDR3 protein: CASSVGGQLNEKLFF
clone size: .
D gene: TRBD1
V gene: TRBV9
J gene: TRBJ1-4

CDR3 DNA: TGTGCCAGCAGTAGGGGCAGTAATCAGCCCCAGCATTTT
CDR3 protein: CASSRGSNQPQHF
clone size: few
D gene: .
V gene: TRBV6-5
J gene: TRBJ1-5

CDR3 DNA: TGTGCCAGCAGCCCAGTAGGCGGGAACTATGGCTACACCTTC
CDR3 protein: CASSPVGGNYGYTF
clone size: few
D gene: .
V gene: TRBV11-2
J gene: TRBJ1-2

CDR3 DNA: TGTGCCAGCACCGGGACAATATCAAAGTCCGAAGCTTTCTTT
CDR3 protein: CASTGTISKSEAFF
clone size: .
D gene: .
V gene: TRBV10-3
J gene: TRBJ1-1

CDR3 DNA: TGTGCCAGCGCCGGGACCAATGAGCAGTTCTTC
CDR3 protein: CASAGTNEQFF
clone size: .
D gene: .
V gene: TRBV6-1
J gene: TRBJ2-1

CDR3 DNA: TGTGCCAGCAGCTTAGTGGCGGGTAGCAATCAGCCCCAGCATTTT
CDR3 protein: CASSLVAGSNQPQHF
clone size: few
D gene: .
V gene: TRBV7-2
J gene: TRBJ1-5

CDR3 DNA: TGTGCCAGCACGACTAGCGGGGGACGGGAAGAGACCCAGTACTTC
CDR3 protein: CASTTSGGREETQYF
clone size: .
D gene: TRBD2
V gene: TRBV6-1
J gene: TRBJ2-5

CDR3 DNA: TGTGCCAGCAGCTTAATGCAGGGGGCATCACCCCTCCACTTT
CDR3 protein: CASSLMQGASPLHF
clone size: .
D gene: TRBD1
V gene: TRBV7-3
J gene: TRBJ1-6

CDR3 DNA: TGTGCCAGCTCACCACTCGAGACAGGGATTAGAGATACGCAGTATTTT
CDR3 protein: CASSPLETGIRDTQYF
clone size: .
D gene: TRBD1
V gene: TRBV18
J gene: TRBJ2-3

CDR3 DNA: TGTGCCAGCACCCAGGACAGGGGTTTACAAGAGACCCAGTACTTC
CDR3 protein: CASTQDRGLQETQYF
clone size: .
D gene: TRBD1
V gene: TRBV2
J gene: TRBJ2-5

CDR3 DNA: TGTGCCATCAGCCAAGGGGGGACAAACTATGGCTACACCTTC
CDR3 protein: CAISQGGTNYGYTF
clone size: .
D gene: .
V gene: TRBV10-3
J gene: TRBJ1-2

CDR3 DNA: TGTGCCAGCAGCTTGGGGTGGGGGTTGGGCAATCAGCCCCAGCATTTT
CDR3 protein: CASSLGWGLGNQPQHF
clone size: .
D gene: .
V gene: TRBV5-6
J gene: TRBJ1-5